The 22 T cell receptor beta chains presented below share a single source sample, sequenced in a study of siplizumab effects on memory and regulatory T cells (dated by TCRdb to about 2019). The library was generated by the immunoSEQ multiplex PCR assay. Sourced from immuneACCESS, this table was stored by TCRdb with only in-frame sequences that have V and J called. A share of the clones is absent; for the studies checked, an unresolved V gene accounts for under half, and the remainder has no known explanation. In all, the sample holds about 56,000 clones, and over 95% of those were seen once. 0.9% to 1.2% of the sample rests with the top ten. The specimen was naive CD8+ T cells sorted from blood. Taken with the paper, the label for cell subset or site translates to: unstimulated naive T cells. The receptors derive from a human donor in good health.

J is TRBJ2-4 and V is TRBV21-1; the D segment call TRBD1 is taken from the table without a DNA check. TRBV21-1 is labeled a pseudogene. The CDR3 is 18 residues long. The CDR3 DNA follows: TGTGCCAGCAGCCGACAGGGGGATATTGGTGAGGCCAAAAACATTCAGTACTTC. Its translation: CASSRQGDIGEAKNIQYF.

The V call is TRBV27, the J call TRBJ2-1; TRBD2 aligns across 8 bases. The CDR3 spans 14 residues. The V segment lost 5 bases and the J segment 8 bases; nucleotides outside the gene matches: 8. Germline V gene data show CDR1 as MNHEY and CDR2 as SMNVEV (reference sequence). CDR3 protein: CASSPSGSGDEQFF. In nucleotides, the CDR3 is TGTGCCAGCAGTCCCAGCGGGAGTGGGGATGAGCAGTTCTTC.

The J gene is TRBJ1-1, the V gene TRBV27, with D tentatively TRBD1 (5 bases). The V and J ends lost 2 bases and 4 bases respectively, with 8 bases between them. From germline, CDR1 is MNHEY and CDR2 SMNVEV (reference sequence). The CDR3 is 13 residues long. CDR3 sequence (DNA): TGTGCCAGCAGTTTACAGGGAGTCACTGAAGCTTTCTTT. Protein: CASSLQGVTEAFF.

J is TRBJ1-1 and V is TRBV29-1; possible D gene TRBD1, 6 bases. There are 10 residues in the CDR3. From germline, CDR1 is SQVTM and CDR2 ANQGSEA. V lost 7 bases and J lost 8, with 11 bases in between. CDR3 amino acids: CSGIQGEAFF. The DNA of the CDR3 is TGCAGCGGGATACAGGGAGAAGCTTTCTTT.

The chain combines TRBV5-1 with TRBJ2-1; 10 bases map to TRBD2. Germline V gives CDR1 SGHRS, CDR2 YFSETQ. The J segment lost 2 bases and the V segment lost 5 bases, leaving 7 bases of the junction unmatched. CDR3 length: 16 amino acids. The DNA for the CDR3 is TGCGCCAGCAGGAGGACTAGCGGCAGACCCTACAATGAGCAGTTCTTC. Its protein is CASRRTSGRPYNEQFF.

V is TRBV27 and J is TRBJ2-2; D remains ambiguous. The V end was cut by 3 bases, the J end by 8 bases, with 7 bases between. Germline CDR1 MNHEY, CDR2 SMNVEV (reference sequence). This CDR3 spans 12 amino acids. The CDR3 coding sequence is TGTGCCAGCAGTTTCCCGGGTGGGGAGCTGTTTTTT. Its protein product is CASSFPGGELFF.

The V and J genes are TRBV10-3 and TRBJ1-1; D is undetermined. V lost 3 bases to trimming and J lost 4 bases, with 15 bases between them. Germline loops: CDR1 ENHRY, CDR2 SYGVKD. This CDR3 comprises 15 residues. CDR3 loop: CAISDSPGEGTEAFF. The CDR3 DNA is TGTGCCATCAGTGATAGCCCGGGCGAGGGCACTGAAGCTTTCTTT.

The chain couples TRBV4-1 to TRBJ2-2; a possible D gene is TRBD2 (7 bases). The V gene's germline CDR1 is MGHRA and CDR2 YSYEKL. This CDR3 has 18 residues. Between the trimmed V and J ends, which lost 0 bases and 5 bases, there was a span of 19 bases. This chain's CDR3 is CASSQDWGEAGHTGELFF. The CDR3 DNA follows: TGCGCCAGCAGCCAAGATTGGGGGGAAGCGGGACATACCGGGGAGCTGTTTTTT.

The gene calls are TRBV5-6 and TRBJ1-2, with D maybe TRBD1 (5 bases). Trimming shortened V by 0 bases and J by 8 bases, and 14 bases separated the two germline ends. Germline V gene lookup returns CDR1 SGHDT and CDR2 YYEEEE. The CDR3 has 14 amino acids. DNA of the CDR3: TGTGCCAGCAGCTTGGATAGGACACCCTCCGGCTACACCTTC. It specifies CASSLDRTPSGYTF.

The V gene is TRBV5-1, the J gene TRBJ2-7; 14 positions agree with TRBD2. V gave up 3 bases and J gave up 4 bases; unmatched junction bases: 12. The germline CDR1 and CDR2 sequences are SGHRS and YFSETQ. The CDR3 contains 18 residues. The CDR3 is CASSSTNGTSGSPYEQYF. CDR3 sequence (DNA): TGCGCCAGCAGCTCAACGAATGGGACTAGCGGGAGTCCATACGAGCAGTACTTC.

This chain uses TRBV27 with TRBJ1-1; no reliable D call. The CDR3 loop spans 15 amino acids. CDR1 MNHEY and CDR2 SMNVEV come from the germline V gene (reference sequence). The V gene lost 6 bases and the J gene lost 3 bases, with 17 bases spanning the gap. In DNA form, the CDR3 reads TGTGCCAGCAGGTATACGTCAGGAAGTCACACTGAAGCTTTCTTT. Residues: CASRYTSGSHTEAFF.

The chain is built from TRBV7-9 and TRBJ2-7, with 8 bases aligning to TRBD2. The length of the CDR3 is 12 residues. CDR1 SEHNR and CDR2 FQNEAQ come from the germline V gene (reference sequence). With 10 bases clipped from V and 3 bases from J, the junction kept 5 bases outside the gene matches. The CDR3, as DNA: TGTGCCACCAGTCGGGGGGGCTACGAGCAGTACTTC. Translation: CATSRGGYEQYF.

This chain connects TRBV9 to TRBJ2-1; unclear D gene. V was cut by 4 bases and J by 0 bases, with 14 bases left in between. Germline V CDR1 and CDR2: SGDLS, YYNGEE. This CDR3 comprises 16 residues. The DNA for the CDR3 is TGTGCCAGCAGCACTTCGACCCGTGGCTCCTACAATGAGCAGTTCTTC. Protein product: CASSTSTRGSYNEQFF.

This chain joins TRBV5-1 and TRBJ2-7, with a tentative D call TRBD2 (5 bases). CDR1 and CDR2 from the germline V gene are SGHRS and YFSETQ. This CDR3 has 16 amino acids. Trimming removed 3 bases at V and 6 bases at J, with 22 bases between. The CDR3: CASSSSPSGSRVEQYF. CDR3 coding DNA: TGCGCCAGCAGCTCGTCCCCGAGCGGATCCCGGGTCGAGCAGTACTTC.

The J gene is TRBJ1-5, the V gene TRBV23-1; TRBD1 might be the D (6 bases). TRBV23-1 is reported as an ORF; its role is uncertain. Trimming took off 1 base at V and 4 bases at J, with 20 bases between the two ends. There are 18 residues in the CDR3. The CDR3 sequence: CASSQCEGGGKYNQPQHF. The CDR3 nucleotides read TGCGCCAGCAGTCAATGCGAGGGGGGAGGGAAGTATAATCAGCCCCAGCATTTT.

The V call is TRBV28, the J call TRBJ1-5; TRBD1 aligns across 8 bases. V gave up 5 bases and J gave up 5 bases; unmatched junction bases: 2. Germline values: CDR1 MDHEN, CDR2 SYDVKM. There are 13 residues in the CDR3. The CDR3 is CASSDRGHQPQHF. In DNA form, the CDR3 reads TGTGCCAGCAGTGACAGGGGTCATCAGCCCCAGCATTTT.

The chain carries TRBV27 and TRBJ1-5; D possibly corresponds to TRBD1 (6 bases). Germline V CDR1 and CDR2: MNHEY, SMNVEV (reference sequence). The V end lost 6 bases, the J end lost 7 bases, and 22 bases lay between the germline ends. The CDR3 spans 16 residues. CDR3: CASSPVEGGFDQPQHF. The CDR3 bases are TGTGCCAGCAGCCCCGTTGAAGGGGGATTCGACCAGCCCCAGCATTTT.

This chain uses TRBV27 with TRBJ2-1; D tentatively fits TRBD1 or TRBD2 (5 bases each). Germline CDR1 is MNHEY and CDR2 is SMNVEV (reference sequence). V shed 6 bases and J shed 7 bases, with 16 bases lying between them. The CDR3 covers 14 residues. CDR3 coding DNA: TGTGCCAGCAGCCAGGGAGCCGGTCGGAATGAGCAGTTCTTC. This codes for CASSQGAGRNEQFF.

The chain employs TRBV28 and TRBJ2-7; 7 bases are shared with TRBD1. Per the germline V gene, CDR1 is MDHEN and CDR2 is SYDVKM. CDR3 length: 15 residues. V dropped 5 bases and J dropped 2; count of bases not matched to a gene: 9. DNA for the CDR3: TGTGCCAGCAGTGCACCGGGACAGTCGACCTACGAGCAGTACTTC. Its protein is CASSAPGQSTYEQYF.

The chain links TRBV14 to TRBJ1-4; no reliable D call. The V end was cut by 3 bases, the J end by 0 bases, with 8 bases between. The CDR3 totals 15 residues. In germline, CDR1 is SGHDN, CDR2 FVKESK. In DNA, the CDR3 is TGTGCCAGCAGCCACGGTCGGGCAACTAATGAAAAACTGTTTTTT. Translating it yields CASSHGRATNEKLFF. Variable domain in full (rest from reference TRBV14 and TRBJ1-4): EAGVTQFPSHSVIEKGQTVTLRCDPISGHDNLYWYRRVMGKEIKFLLHFVKESKQDESGMPNNRFLAERTGGTYSTLKVQPAELEDSGVYFCASSHGRATNEKLFFGSGTQLSVL.

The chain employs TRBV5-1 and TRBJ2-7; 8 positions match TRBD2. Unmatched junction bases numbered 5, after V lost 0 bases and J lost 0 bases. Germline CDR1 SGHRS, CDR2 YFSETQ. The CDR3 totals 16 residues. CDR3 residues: CASSLGSSGSSYEQYF. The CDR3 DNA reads TGCGCCAGCAGCTTGGGTTCCAGCGGGAGCTCCTACGAGCAGTACTTC.

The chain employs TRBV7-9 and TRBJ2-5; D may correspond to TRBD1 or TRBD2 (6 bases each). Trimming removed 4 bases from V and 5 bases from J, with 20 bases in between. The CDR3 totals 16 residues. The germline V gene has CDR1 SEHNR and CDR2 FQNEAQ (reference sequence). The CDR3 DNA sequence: TGTGCCAGCAGCTCGAGGGAGGTTGGGGGCGATGAGACCCAGTACTTC. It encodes CASSSREVGGDETQYF.